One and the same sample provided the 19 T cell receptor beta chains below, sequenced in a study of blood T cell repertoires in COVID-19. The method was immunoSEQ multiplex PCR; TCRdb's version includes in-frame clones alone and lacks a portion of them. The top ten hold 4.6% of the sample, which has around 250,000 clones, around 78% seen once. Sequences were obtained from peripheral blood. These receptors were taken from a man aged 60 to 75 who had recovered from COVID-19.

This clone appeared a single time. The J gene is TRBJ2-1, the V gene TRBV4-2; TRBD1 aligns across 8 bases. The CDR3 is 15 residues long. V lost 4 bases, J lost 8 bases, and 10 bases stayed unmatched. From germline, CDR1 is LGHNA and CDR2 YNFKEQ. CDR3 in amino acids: CASSPYGQGNYEQFF. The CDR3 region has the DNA TGTGCCAGCAGCCCCTACGGACAGGGTAATTATGAGCAGTTCTTC.

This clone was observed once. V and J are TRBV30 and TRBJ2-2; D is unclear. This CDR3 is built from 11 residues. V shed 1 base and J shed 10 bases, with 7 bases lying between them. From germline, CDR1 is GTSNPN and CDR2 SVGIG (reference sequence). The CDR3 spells CAWSAREELFF. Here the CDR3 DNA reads TGTGCCTGGAGTGCCCGAGAGGAGCTGTTTTTT.

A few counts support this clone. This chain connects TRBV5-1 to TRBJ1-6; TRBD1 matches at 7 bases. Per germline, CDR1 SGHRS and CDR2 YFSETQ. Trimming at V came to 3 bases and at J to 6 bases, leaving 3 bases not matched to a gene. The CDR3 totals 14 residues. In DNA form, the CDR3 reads TGCGCCAGCAGCTGGGGGGACAGTAATTCACCCCTCCACTTT. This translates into CASSWGDSNSPLHF.

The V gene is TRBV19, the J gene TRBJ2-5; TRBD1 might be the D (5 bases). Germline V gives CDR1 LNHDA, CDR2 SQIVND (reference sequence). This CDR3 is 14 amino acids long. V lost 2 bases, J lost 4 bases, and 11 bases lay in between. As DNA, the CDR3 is TGTGCCAGTAGTATACAGGGCCCGGCAGAGACCCAGTACTTC. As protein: CASSIQGPAETQYF. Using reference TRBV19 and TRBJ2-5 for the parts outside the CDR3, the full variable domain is DGGITQSPKYLFRKEGQNVTLSCEQNLNHDAMYWYRQDPGQGLRLIYYSQIVNDFQKGDIAEGYSVSREKKESFPLTVTSAQKNPTAFYLCASSIQGPAETQYFGPGTRLLVL.

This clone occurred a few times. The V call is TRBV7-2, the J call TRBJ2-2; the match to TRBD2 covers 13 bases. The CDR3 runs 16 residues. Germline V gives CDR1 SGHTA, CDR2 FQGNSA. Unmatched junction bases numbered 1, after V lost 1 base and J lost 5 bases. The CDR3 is CASSLGLAGGTGELFF. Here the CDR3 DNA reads TGTGCCAGCAGCTTAGGACTAGCGGGAGGTACCGGGGAGCTGTTTTTT. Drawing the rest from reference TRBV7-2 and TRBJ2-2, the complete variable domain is GAGVSQSPSNKVTEKGKDVELRCDPISGHTALYWYRQSLGQGLEFLIYFQGNSAPDKSGLPSDRFSAERTGGSVSTLTIQRTQQEDSAVYLCASSLGLAGGTGELFFGEGSRLTVL.

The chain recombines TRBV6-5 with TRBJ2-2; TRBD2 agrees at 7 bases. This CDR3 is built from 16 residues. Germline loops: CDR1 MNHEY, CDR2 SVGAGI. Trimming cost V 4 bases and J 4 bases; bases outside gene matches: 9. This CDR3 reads CASSSKAGTVTGELFF. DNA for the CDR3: TGTGCCAGCAGTTCAAAAGCGGGAACCGTCACCGGGGAGCTGTTTTTT.

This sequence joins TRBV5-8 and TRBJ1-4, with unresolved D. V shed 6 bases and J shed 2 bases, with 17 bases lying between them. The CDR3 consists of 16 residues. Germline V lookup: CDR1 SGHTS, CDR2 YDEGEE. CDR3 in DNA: TGTGCCAGCAATCTCCCTGTGAGAGGCACTAATGAAAAACTGTTTTTT. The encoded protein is CASNLPVRGTNEKLFF. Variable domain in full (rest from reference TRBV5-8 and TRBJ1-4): EAGVTQSPTHLIKTRGQQATLRCSPISGHTSVYWYQQALGLGLQFLLWYDEGEERNRGNFPPRFSGRQFPNYSSELNVNALELEDSALYLCASNLPVRGTNEKLFFGSGTQLSVL.

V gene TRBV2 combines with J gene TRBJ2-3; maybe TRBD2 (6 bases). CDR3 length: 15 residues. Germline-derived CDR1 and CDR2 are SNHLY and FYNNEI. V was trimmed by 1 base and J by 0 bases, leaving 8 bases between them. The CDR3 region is CASSEERASTDTQYF. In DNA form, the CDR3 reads TGTGCCAGCAGTGAAGAGCGGGCTAGCACAGATACGCAGTATTTT.

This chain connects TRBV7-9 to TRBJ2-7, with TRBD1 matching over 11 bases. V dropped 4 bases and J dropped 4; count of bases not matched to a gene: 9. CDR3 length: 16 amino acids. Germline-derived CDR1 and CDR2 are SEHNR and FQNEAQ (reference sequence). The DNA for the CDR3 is TGTGCCAGCAGCTCCCCGGACAGGGGGCTTAAATACGAGCAGTACTTC. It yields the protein CASSSPDRGLKYEQYF.

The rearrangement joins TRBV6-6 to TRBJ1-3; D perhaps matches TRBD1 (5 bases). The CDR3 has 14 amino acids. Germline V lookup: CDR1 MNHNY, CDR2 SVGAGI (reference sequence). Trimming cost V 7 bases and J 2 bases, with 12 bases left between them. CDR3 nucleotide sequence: TGTGCCAGCAAGGCGGGGACTGCTGGAAACACCATATATTTT. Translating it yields CASKAGTAGNTIYF.

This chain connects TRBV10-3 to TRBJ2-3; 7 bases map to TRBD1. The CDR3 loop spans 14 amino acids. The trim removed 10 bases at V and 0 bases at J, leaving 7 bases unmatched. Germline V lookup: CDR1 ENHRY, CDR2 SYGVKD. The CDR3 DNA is TGTGCCACCAAAACAGGGGCGAGCACAGATACGCAGTATTTT. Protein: CATKTGASTDTQYF.

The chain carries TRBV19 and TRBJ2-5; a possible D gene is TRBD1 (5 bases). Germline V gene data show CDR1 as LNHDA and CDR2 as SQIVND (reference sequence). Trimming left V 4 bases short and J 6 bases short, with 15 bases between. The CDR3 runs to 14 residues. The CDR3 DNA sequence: TGTGCCAGTAGTAACGTCGACAGCCCCAAGACCCAGTACTTC. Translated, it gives CASSNVDSPKTQYF.

This chain's CDR3 is CASSLSPGRVEKLFF. DNA of the CDR3: TGTGCCAGCAGTTTGTCTCCAGGGAGGGTTGAAAAACTGTTTTTT. The chain couples TRBV27 to TRBJ1-4; D perhaps matches TRBD1 (5 bases). Germline-derived CDR1 and CDR2 are MNHEY and SMNVEV (reference sequence). The CDR3 has 15 residues. The germline V and J ends were trimmed by 3 bases and 7 bases, with 15 bases remaining between them.

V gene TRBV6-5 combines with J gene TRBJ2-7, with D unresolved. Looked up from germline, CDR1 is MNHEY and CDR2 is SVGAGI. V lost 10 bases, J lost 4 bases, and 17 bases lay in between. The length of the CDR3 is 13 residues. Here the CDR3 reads CATSRGVEYEQYF. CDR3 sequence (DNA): TGTGCCACCTCCCGCGGTGTGGAATACGAGCAGTACTTC.

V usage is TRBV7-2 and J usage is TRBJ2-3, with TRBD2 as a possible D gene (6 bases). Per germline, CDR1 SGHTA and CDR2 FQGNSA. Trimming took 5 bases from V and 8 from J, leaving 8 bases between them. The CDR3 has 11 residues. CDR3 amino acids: CASSPSVTQYF. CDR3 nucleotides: TGTGCCAGCAGCCCTAGCGTTACGCAGTATTTT. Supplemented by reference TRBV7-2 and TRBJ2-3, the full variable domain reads GAGVSQSPSNKVTEKGKDVELRCDPISGHTALYWYRQSLGQGLEFLIYFQGNSAPDKSGLPSDRFSAERTGGSVSTLTIQRTQQEDSAVYLCASSPSVTQYFGPGTRLTVL.

The CDR3 DNA is TGTGCCAGCAGCCAGAGTCCAGGCAGGGCCACCGGGGAGCTGTTTTTT. Encoded protein: CASSQSPGRATGELFF. The rearrangement links TRBV3-1 (or the pseudogene TRBV3-2) to TRBJ2-2, with D possibly matching TRBD1 (5 bases). CDR1 and CDR2 (germline): LGHDT, YNNKEL (reference sequence). This CDR3 has 16 amino acids. Trimming took 3 bases from V and 4 from J, leaving 15 bases between them.

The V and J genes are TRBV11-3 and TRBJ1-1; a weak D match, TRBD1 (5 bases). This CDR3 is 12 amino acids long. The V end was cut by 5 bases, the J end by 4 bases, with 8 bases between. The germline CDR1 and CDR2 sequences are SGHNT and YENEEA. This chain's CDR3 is CASSQGGTEAFF. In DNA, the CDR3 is TGTGCCAGCAGCCAGGGAGGCACTGAAGCTTTCTTT.

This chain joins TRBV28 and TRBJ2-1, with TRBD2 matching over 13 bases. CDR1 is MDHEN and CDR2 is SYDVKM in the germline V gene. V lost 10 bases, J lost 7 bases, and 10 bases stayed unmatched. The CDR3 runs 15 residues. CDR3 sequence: CAILKTSGGANEQFF. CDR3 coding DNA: TGTGCCATCCTCAAAACTAGCGGGGGGGCGAATGAGCAGTTCTTC.

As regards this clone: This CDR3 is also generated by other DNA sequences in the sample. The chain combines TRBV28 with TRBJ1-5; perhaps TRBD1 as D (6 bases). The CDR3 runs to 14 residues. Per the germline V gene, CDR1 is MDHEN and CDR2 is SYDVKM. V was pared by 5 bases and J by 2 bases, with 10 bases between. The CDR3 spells CASSNRQGNQPQHF. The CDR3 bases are TGTGCCAGCAGTAATAGACAGGGCAATCAGCCCCAGCATTTT.